This T cell receptor (beta chain) stems from a study of blood T cell repertoires in COVID-19. Study-wide context: Material from acute and convalescent COVID-19 was sourced from the United States, Italy and Spain.

V lost 0 bases and J lost 4; bases outside the gene matches: 14. Germline V lookup: CDR1 MNHEY, CDR2 SMNVEV (reference sequence). The CDR3 has 18 amino acids. Enrollees, about 18 to 95 years old, lived in approximately 25 US areas. In assigning cohorts, the study relied on participant-reported clinical history. Symptom resolution, clearance, or two negative PCRs marked the recovered donors of Cohort 3. Clones were read by immunoSEQ multiplex PCR, and TCRdb kept only the in-frame ones, dropping some. This sample yields about 150,000 clones, of which more than 80% are seen a single time; around 4.5% belongs to the top ten.

Source material: PBMCs or T cells enriched from blood (not recorded which). This chain joins TRBV27 and TRBJ1-2; 7 bases are a match to TRBD1. The sequence came from a man aged 45-65 years who had recovered from COVID-19. The CDR3 bases are TGTGCCAGCAGTTTATCCTCGGGACAGCCCAAGTCGAGCTATGGCTACACCTTC. It specifies CASSLSSGQPKSSYGYTF.